This T cell receptor (beta chain) derives from a study of OX40 agonist ivuxolimab in advanced cancers. The method was immunoSEQ multiplex PCR; TCRdb's version includes in-frame clones alone and lacks a portion of them. The data contain 50,000 to 60,000 clones, roughly nine tenths of them seen just once; the ten biggest clones take up roughly 4.8%. The germline gives CDR1 SEHNR, CDR2 FQNEAQ (reference sequence). V was cut by 3 bases and J by 1 base, with 4 bases left in between. The CDR3 runs 13 residues. The TCR was taken from an adult with an advanced solid tumor such as melanoma, head and neck, liver or kidney cancer. Sequenced here: CD4+ or CD8+ T cells sorted from blood, sampled in a trial of the OX40 agonist ivuxolimab. The chain carries TRBV7-9 and TRBJ1-5; no firm D call. DNA of the CDR3: TGTGCCAGCAGCTTCTCCAGCAATCAGCCCCAGCATTTT. It translates to CASSFSSNQPQHF. Complete variable domain (other parts from reference TRBV7-9 and TRBJ1-5): DTGVSQNPRHKITKRGQNVTFRCDPISEHNRLYWYRQTLGQGPEFLTYFQNEAQLEKSRLLSDRFSAERPKGSFSTLEIQRTEQGDSAMYLCASSFSSNQPQHFGDGTRLSIL.